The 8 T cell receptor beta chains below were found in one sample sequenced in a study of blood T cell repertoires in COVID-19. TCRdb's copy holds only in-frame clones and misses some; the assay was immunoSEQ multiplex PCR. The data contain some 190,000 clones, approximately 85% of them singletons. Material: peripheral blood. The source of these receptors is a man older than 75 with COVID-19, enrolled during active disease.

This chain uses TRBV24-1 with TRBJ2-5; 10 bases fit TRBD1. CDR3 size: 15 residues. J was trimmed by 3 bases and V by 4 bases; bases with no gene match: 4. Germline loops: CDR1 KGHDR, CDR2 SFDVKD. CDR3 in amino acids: CATSDRTGGKETQYF. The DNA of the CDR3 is TGTGCCACCAGTGACAGGACAGGGGGTAAAGAGACCCAGTACTTC.

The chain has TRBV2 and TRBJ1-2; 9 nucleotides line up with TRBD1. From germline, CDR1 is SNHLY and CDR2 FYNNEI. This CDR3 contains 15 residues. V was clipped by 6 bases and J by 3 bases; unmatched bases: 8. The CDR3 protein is CASRTPGQGYYGYTF. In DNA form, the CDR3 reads TGTGCCAGCAGAACCCCGGGACAGGGTTACTATGGCTACACCTTC.

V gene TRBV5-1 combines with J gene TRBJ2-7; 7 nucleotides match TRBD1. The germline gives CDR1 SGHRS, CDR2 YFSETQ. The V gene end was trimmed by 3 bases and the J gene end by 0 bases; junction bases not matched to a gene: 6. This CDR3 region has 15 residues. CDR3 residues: CASSSSGTVSYEQYF. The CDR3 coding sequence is TGCGCCAGCAGCTCCTCCGGGACAGTCTCCTACGAGCAGTACTTC.

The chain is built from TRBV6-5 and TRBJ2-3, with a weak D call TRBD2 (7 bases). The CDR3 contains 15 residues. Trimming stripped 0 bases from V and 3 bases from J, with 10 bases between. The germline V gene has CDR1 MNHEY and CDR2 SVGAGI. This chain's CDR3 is CASSYSGGATDTQYF. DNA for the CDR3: TGTGCCAGCAGTTACTCGGGGGGGGCAACAGATACGCAGTATTTT.

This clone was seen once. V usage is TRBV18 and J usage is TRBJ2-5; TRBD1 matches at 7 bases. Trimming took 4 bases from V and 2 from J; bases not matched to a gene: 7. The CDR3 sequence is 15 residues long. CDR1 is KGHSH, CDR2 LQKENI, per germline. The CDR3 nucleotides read TGTGCCAGCTCACTAGGGACAGCTACACAAGAGACCCAGTACTTC. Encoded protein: CASSLGTATQETQYF. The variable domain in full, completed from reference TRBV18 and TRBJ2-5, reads NAGVMQNPRHLVRRRGQEARLRCSPMKGHSHVYWYRQLPEEGLKFMVYLQKENIIDESGMPKERFSAEFPKEGPSILRIQQVVRGDSAAYFCASSLGTATQETQYFGPGTRLLVL.

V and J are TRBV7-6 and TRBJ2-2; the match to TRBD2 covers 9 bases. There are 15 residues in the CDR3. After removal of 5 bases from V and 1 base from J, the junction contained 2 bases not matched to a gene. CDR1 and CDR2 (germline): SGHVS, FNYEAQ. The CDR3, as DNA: TGTGCCAGCAGCATACTAGCGGGGAACACCGGGGAGCTGTTTTTT. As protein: CASSILAGNTGELFF.

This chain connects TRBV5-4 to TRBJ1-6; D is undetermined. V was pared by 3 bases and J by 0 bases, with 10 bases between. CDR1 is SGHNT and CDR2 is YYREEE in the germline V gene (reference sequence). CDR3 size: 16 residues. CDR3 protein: CASSSGYHSYNSPLHF. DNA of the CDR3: TGTGCCAGCAGCTCAGGCTACCACTCCTATAATTCACCCCTCCACTTT.

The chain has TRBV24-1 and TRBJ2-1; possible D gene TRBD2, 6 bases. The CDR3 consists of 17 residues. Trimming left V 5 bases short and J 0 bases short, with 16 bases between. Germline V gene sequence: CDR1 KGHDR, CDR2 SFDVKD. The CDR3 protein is CATSGSGGASSYNEQFF. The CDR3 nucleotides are TGTGCCACCAGTGGATCAGGCGGGGCTAGCTCCTACAATGAGCAGTTCTTC.